These T cell receptor beta chains were read from a single sample in a study of blood T cells in healthy people across ages. TCRdb itself ran the 5' RACE reads through MiXCR, one entry per CDR3 protein. Here the sample spans more than 700,000 distinct CDR3 sequences, 46% being singletons. The sequencing sample was made of blood. Receptor source: a man of 80 years or more in good health. CDR3s include the opening cysteine and the closing phenylalanine or tryptophan. A D gene is named only where the DNA matches it firmly. Not all rows give a size; the values are once, few, many and, for expanded clones, a class.

clone_size d_call j_call v_call cdr3_length cdr3_aa cdr3_nt
few NA TRBJ1-3 TRBV11-2 14 CASSLVNSGNTIYF TGTGCCAGCAGCTTAGTAAACTCTGGAAACACCATATATTTT
few TRBD2 TRBJ2-1 TRBV29-1 13 CSVAGVRNNEQFF TGCAGCGTGGCGGGAGTTAGGAACAATGAGCAGTTCTTC
NA TRBD1 TRBJ1-2 TRBV12-3/TRBV12-4 12 CASKGRGAGYTF TGTGCCAGCAAGGGCAGGGGGGCTGGCTACACCTTC
few NA TRBJ2-7 TRBV28 14 CASSFGGSTHEQYF TGTGCCAGCAGTTTTGGTGGTTCCACCCACGAGCAGTACTTC
NA TRBD2 TRBJ2-5 TRBV9 18 CASSLRTSGGPQQETQYF TGTGCCAGCAGCCTCCGGACTAGCGGGGGACCCCAGCAAGAGACCCAGTACTTC
NA NA TRBJ2-3 TRBV20-1 15 CSARGGSASTDTQYF TGCAGTGCTAGAGGGGGATCCGCTAGCACAGATACGCAGTATTTT
NA NA TRBJ2-3 TRBV20-1 10 CSVREDTQYF TGCAGTGTTAGGGAAGATACGCAGTATTTT
few TRBD2 TRBJ2-2 TRBV6-2/TRBV6-3 14 CASSYQRGTGELFF TGTGCCAGCAGTTACCAGCGGGGAACCGGGGAGCTGTTTTTT
many NA TRBJ2-5 TRBV18 15 CASSPSSQSQETQYF TGTGCCAGCTCACCATCGTCACAGAGTCAAGAGACCCAGTACTTC
NA NA TRBJ2-6 TRBV10-3 16 CAISVGRARGANVLTF TGTGCCATCAGTGTTGGCAGGGCCCGCGGGGCCAACGTCCTGACTTTC
NA TRBD1 TRBJ2-5 TRBV28 15 CASSPAGQGKETQYF TGTGCCAGCAGTCCGGCGGGACAGGGGAAAGAGACCCAGTACTTC